This entry describes one T cell receptor (beta chain). Germline lookup yields CDR1 LGHDT and CDR2 YNNKEL (reference sequence). This CDR3 has 15 residues. V shed 6 bases and J shed 4 bases, with 18 bases lying between them. The sample is drawn from a study of blood T cell repertoires in COVID-19. Across the whole study: T cells, B-cell-depleted T cells, or PBMCs provided the cDNA or gDNA that served as material.

This table comes from immunoSEQ multiplex PCR, and its TCRdb copy is limited to in-frame clones, with some not included. There are 90,000 to 120,000 clones in the sample; around four fifths occur only once, and about 4.8% lies in the top ten. Sequenced: peripheral blood. V and J are TRBV3-1 (or the pseudogene TRBV3-2) and TRBJ1-2; maybe TRBD1 (6 bases). This TCR was recovered from a man between 60 and 75 years old with acute or convalescent COVID-19. Here the CDR3 DNA reads TGTGCCAGCAGTGATACAGGGAGTGGGACCTATGGCTACACCTTC. It encodes CASSDTGSGTYGYTF.